These 18 T cell receptor beta chains originate from one sample sequenced in a study of CD8 T cells in Susac syndrome. RNA in amounts of about 0.45 to 1 ug was reverse transcribed with random hexamers. TCRdb passed the immunoSEQ multiplex PCR reads through MiXCR, listing each CDR3 protein once. Counted here are more than 200,000 distinct CDR3 sequences, over 90% occurring once; the ten biggest clones make up about 0.14%. The specimen sequenced was CD4+ T cells from PBMCs. The receptors were sampled from a human donor with Susac syndrome.

The chain carries TRBV7-3 and TRBJ2-5; 7 nucleotides line up with TRBD1. This CDR3 has 15 amino acids. The ends lost 1 base at V and 2 bases at J; junction bases unmatched: 4. The germline gives CDR1 SGHTA, CDR2 FQGTGA. CDR3 in DNA: TGTGCCAGCAGCTTAAACCTGGGACAGCAAGAGACCCAGTACTTC. Its translation is CASSLNLGQQETQYF.

This sequence joins TRBV7-9 and TRBJ1-2; TRBD1 matches at 8 bases. CDR1 is SEHNR and CDR2 is FQNEAQ in the germline V gene (reference sequence). CDR3 length equals 13 residues. Trimming removed 1 base from V and 8 bases from J; junction bases left unmatched: 3. CDR3 sequence: CASSLGGQGGYTF. CDR3 DNA sequence: TGTGCCAGCAGCTTAGGAGGACAGGGAGGCTACACCTTC.

The chain joins TRBV19 to TRBJ2-1; 9 nucleotides align to TRBD2. Germline assignment: CDR1 LNHDA and CDR2 SQIVND (reference sequence). With 7 bases clipped from V and 9 bases from J, the junction kept 7 bases outside the gene matches. This CDR3 has 13 residues. The CDR3 nucleotides read TGTGCCAGTATTCCAGCGGGGGGAAGTGAGCAGTTCTTC. Residues: CASIPAGGSEQFF.

The chain employs TRBV20-1 and TRBJ2-3; 7 bases match TRBD1. Per germline, CDR1 DFQATT and CDR2 SNEGSKA (reference sequence). The CDR3 contains 14 residues. Unmatched junction bases numbered 11, after V lost 7 bases and J lost 4 bases. CDR3 in DNA: TGCAGTGGACGAGGGGGCCGAGGAGCAGATACGCAGTATTTT. It yields the protein CSGRGGRGADTQYF.

The CDR3, as DNA: TGTGCCAGCAGTTTATCCAGCGGGGGGACGAGCACAGATACGCAGTATTTT. Translating gives CASSLSSGGTSTDTQYF. The gene calls are TRBV27 and TRBJ2-3, with 9 bases matching TRBD2. V lost 0 bases and J lost 0; bases outside the gene matches: 4. Per germline, CDR1 MNHEY and CDR2 SMNVEV (reference sequence). The length of the CDR3 is 17 residues.

V usage is TRBV6-2 or TRBV6-3 and J usage is TRBJ2-7, with TRBD2 identical over 9 bases. Germline loops: CDR1 MNHEY, CDR2 SVGEGT. The CDR3 runs to 16 residues. J was trimmed by 2 bases and V by 2 bases; bases with no gene match: 7. The CDR3: CASSYPLAGETYEQYF. CDR3 nucleotide sequence: TGTGCCAGCAGTTACCCCTTAGCGGGGGAAACCTACGAGCAGTACTTC.

The rearrangement links TRBV27 to TRBJ2-5, with D possibly being TRBD2 (5 bases). From germline, CDR1 is MNHEY and CDR2 SMNVEV (reference sequence). The germline V and J ends were trimmed by 2 bases and 1 base, with 5 bases remaining between them. The CDR3 loop spans 13 amino acids. The CDR3 sequence: CASSLRGQETQYF. The CDR3 coding sequence is TGTGCCAGCAGTTTACGGGGCCAAGAGACCCAGTACTTC.

This chain connects TRBV27 to TRBJ2-1, with D tentatively TRBD1 (6 bases). Deletions cut 5 bases from V and 0 bases from J, with 14 bases between. The germline V gene has CDR1 MNHEY and CDR2 SMNVEV (reference sequence). The CDR3 is 16 amino acids. The CDR3 is CASSTRDTSSYNEQFF. CDR3 DNA sequence: TGTGCCAGCAGTACCAGGGACACCAGCTCCTACAATGAGCAGTTCTTC.

This sequence joins TRBV20-1 and TRBJ1-2, with D uncertain. The CDR3 is 11 amino acids. From germline, CDR1 is DFQATT and CDR2 SNEGSKA (reference sequence). The V end lost 4 bases, the J end lost 3 bases, and 6 bases lay between the germline ends. The CDR3 spells CSATTDYGYTF. CDR3 DNA: TGCAGTGCTACCACGGACTATGGCTACACCTTC.

The V gene is TRBV6-6, the J gene TRBJ2-7; D call uncertain. Germline CDR1 reads MNHNY; CDR2 reads SVGAGI (reference sequence). The CDR3 sequence is 14 residues long. The V end was cut by 0 bases, the J end by 2 bases, with 8 bases between. As DNA, the CDR3 is TGTGCCAGCAGTTACTCGACACAAACCTACGAGCAGTACTTC. Translation: CASSYSTQTYEQYF.

CDR3 in DNA: TGTGCCAGCAGCCAAGATGCCGGGGAAGGGCAGCCCCAGCATTTT. Its protein product is CASSQDAGEGQPQHF. V gene TRBV3-1 combines with J gene TRBJ1-5; no clear D gene. Germline CDR1 reads LGHDT; CDR2 reads YNNKEL (reference sequence). The CDR3 is 15 residues long. The V end lost 0 bases, the J end lost 7 bases, and 13 bases lay between the germline ends. The variable domain in full, with the rest retrieved from reference TRBV3-1 and TRBJ1-5, is DTAVSQTPKYLVTQMGNDKSIKCEQNLGHDTMYWYKQDSKKFLKIMFSYNNKELIINETVPNRFSPKSPDKAHLNLHINSLELGDSAVYFCASSQDAGEGQPQHFGDGTRLSIL.

The chain is built from TRBV20-1 and TRBJ1-5; a possible D gene is TRBD1 (5 bases). V dropped 6 bases and J dropped 1 base, with 10 bases sitting between them. The length of the CDR3 is 13 residues. The V gene's germline CDR1 is DFQATT and CDR2 SNEGSKA (reference sequence). The DNA of the CDR3 is TGCAGTGCCCAGGGAGAAAGCAATCAGCCCCAGCATTTT. Translation gives CSAQGESNQPQHF.

This rearrangement joins TRBV20-1 to TRBJ2-3; D is undetermined. The CDR3 has 13 amino acids. Germline CDR1 is DFQATT and CDR2 is SNEGSKA (reference sequence). V was trimmed by 8 bases and J by 0 bases, leaving 12 bases between them. This chain's CDR3 is CSKSTASTDTQYF. CDR3 coding DNA: TGCAGTAAAAGTACAGCTAGCACAGATACGCAGTATTTT.

The rearrangement links TRBV7-2 to TRBJ2-5; 10 nucleotides line up with TRBD1. The CDR3 length is 15 residues. J was trimmed by 2 bases and V by 5 bases; bases with no gene match: 5. From germline, CDR1 is SGHTA and CDR2 FQGNSA. The CDR3 here is CASSPQGQGQETQYF. CDR3 nucleotide sequence: TGTGCCAGCAGCCCCCAGGGACAGGGGCAAGAGACCCAGTACTTC.

V and J are TRBV7-2 and TRBJ1-1, with a possible D match to TRBD1 (6 bases). The CDR3 is made up of 11 amino acids. The germline V and J ends were trimmed by 5 bases and 12 bases, with 13 bases remaining between them. Germline V gene data show CDR1 as SGHTA and CDR2 as FQGNSA. CDR3 sequence reads: CASSHRDTSFF. The CDR3 DNA follows: TGTGCCAGCAGCCACCGGGACACCTCTTTCTTT.

The CDR3 nucleotides read TGCAGCGCCCCGATGGGTGGCCATCAAGAGACCCAGTACTTC. It yields the protein CSAPMGGHQETQYF. This chain connects TRBV29-1 to TRBJ2-5; D remains unclear. Trimming removed 7 bases from V and 2 bases from J, with 17 bases in between. Germline-derived CDR1 and CDR2 are SQVTM and ANQGSEA. This CDR3 has 14 amino acids.

The V call is TRBV29-1, the J call TRBJ1-5; 7 nucleotides align to TRBD1. V was clipped by 4 bases and J by 2 bases; unmatched bases: 2. Germline V lookup: CDR1 SQVTM, CDR2 ANQGSEA. The CDR3 loop spans 13 amino acids. CDR3 bases: TGCAGCGTTGTCGGGACAGGCAATCAGCCCCAGCATTTT. It codes for CSVVGTGNQPQHF.

The rearrangement uses TRBV4-1 and TRBJ1-6; TRBD1 is a possible D gene (6 bases). Germline V lookup: CDR1 MGHRA, CDR2 YSYEKL. The CDR3 is made up of 16 amino acids. Trimming left V 0 bases short and J 8 bases short, with 14 bases between. The CDR3 region has the DNA TGCGCCAGCAGCCAAGATCGGGGGCAGGCGGATTCACCCCTCCACTTT. Amino acids: CASSQDRGQADSPLHF.